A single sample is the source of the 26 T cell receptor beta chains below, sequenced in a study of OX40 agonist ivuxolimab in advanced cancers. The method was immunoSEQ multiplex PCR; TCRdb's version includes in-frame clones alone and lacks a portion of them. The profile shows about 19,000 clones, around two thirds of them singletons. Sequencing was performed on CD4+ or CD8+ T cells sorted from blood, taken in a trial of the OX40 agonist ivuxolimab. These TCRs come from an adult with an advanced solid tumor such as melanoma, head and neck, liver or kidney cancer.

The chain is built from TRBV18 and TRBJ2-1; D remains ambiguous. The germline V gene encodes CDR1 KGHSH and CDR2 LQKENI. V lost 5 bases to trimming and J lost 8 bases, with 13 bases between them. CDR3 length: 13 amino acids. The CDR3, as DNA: TGTGCCAGCTCATCCTCGTCAGATGATGAGCAGTTCTTC. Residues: CASSSSSDDEQFF.

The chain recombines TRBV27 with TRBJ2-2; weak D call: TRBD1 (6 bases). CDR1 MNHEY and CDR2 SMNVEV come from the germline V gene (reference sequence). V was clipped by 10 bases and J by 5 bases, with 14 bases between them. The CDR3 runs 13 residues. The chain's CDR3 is CATYTGLTGELFF. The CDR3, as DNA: TGTGCCACCTACACAGGGTTGACCGGGGAGCTGTTTTTT.

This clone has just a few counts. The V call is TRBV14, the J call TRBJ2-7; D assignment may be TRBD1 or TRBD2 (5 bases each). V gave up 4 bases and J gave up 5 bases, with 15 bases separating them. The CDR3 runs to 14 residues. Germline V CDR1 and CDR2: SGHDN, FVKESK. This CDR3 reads CASSPGTIGDEQYF. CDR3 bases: TGTGCCAGCAGCCCCGGGACCATTGGGGACGAGCAGTACTTC.

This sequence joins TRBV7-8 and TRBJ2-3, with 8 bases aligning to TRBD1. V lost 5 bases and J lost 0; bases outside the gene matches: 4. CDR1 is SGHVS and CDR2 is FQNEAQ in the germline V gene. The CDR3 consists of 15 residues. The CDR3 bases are TGTGCCAGCAGCCCAGGACAGGGTAGCACAGATACGCAGTATTTT. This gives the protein CASSPGQGSTDTQYF.

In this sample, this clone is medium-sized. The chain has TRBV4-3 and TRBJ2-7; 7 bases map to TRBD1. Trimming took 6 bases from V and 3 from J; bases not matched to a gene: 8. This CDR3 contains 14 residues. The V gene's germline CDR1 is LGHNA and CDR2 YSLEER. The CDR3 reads CASSHRDRRYEQYF. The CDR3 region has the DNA TGCGCCAGCAGTCACCGGGACAGACGCTACGAGCAGTACTTC.

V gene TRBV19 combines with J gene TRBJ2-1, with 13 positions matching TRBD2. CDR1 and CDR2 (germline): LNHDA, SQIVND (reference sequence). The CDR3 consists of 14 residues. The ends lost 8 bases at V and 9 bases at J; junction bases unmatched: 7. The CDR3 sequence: CASGRTSGSPEQFF. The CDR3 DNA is TGTGCCAGTGGTCGGACTAGCGGGAGTCCTGAGCAGTTCTTC. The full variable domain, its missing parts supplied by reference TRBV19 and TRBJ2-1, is DGGITQSPKYLFRKEGQNVTLSCEQNLNHDAMYWYRQDPGQGLRLIYYSQIVNDFQKGDIAEGYSVSREKKESFPLTVTSAQKNPTAFYLCASGRTSGSPEQFFGPGTRLTVL.

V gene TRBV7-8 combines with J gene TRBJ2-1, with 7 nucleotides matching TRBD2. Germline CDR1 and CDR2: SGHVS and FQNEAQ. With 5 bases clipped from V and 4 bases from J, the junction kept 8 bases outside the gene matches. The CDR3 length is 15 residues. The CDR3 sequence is CASSPRSGVYNEQFF. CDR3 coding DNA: TGTGCCAGCAGCCCCCGGAGCGGGGTGTACAATGAGCAGTTCTTC.

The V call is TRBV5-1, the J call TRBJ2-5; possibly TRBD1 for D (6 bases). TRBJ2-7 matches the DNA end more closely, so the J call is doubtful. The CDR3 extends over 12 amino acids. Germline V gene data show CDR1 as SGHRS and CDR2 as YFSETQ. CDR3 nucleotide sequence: TGCGCCAGCAAGGGGGATTTCTACGAGCAGTACTTC. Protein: CASKGDFYEQYF.

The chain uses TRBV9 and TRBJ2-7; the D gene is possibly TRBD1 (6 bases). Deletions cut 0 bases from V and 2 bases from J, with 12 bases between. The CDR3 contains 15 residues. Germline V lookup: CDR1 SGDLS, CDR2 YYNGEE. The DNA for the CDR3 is TGTGCCAGCAGCGTAGGCCAGGGGTACGCCTACGAGCAGTACTTC. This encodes CASSVGQGYAYEQYF.

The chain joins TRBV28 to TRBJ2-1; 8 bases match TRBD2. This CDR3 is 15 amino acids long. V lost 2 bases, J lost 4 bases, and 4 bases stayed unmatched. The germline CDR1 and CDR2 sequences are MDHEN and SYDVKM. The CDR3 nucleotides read TGTGCCAGCAGTTTAAGCCTAGCGGGTTACAATGAGCAGTTCTTC. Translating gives CASSLSLAGYNEQFF.

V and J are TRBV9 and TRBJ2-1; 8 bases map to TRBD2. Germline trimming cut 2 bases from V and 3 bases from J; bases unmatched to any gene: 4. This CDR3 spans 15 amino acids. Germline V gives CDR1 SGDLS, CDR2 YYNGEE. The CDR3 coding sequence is TGTGCCAGCAGCGTGGCGGGACTAGACTACAATGAGCAGTTCTTC. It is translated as CASSVAGLDYNEQFF.

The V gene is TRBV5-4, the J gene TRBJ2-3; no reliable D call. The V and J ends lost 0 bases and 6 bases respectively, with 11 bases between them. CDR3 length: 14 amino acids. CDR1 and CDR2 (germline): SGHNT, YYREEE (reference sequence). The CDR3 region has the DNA TGTGCCAGCAGCTTGGGGTCCCTCCCGGATACGCAGTATTTT. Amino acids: CASSLGSLPDTQYF.

The CDR3 DNA follows: TGTGCCAGCAGTTATAGGGTGACAACTGGAAACACCATATATTTT. Protein: CASSYRVTTGNTIYF. The J gene is TRBJ1-3, the V gene TRBV6-5; D gene unclear. Germline-derived CDR1 and CDR2 are MNHEY and SVGAGI. The length of the CDR3 is 15 residues. V was shortened by 3 bases and J by 2 bases, with 11 bases between the two germline ends.

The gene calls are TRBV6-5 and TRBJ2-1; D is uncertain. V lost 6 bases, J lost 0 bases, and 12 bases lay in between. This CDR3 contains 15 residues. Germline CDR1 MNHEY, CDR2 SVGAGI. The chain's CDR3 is CASRFSLSSYNEQFF. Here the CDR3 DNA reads TGTGCCAGCAGATTTAGTCTAAGCTCCTACAATGAGCAGTTCTTC.

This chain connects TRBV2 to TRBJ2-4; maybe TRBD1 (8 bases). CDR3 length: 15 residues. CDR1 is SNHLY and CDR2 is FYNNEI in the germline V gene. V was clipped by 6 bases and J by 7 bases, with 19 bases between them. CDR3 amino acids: CASRERTGGENIQYF. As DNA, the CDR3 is TGTGCCAGCAGGGAAAGAACAGGGGGGGAGAACATTCAGTACTTC.

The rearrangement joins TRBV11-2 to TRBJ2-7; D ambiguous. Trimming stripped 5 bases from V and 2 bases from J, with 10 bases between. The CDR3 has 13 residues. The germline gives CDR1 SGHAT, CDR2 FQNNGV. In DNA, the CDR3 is TGTGCCAGCAGCCCTGACGAGGCCTACGAGCAGTACTTC. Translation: CASSPDEAYEQYF.

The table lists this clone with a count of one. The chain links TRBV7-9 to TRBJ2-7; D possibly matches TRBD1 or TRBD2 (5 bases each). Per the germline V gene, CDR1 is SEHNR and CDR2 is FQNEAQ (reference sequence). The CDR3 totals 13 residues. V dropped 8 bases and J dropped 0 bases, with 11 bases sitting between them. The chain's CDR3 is CASQGESSYEQYF. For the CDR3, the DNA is TGTGCCAGCCAAGGGGAGAGCTCCTACGAGCAGTACTTC.

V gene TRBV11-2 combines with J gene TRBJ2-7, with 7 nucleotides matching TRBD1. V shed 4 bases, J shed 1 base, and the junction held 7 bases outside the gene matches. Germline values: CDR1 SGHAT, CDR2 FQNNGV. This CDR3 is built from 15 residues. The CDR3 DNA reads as TGTGCCAGCAGCTACCCGGGACAGTCTTCCTACGAGCAGTACTTC. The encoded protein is CASSYPGQSSYEQYF.

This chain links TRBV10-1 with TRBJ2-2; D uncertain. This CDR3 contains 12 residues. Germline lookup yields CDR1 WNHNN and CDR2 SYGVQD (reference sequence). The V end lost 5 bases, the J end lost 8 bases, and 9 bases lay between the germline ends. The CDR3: CASSKAEGELFF. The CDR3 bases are TGCGCCAGCAGTAAAGCCGAGGGGGAGCTGTTTTTT.

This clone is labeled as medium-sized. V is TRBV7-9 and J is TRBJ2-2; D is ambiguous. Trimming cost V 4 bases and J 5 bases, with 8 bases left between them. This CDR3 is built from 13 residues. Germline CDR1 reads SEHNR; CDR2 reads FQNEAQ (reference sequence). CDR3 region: CASSSQKTGELFF. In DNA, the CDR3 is TGTGCCAGCAGCTCACAGAAGACCGGGGAGCTGTTTTTT.

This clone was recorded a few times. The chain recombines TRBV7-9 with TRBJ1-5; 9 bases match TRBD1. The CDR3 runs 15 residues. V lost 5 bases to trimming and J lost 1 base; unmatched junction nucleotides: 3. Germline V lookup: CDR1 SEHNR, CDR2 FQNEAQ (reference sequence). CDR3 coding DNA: TGTGCCAGCAGCCTCGGGACAGGGAGCAATCAGCCCCAGCATTTT. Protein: CASSLGTGSNQPQHF. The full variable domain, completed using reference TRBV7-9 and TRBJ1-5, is DTGVSQNPRHKITKRGQNVTFRCDPISEHNRLYWYRQTLGQGPEFLTYFQNEAQLEKSRLLSDRFSAERPKGSFSTLEIQRTEQGDSAMYLCASSLGTGSNQPQHFGDGTRLSIL.

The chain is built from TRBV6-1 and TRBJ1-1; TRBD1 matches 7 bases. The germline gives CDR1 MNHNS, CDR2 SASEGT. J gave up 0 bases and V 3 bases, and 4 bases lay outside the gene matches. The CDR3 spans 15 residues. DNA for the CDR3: TGTGCCAGCAGTGAGGCAGGGGGGTTGAACACTGAAGCTTTCTTT. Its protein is CASSEAGGLNTEAFF.

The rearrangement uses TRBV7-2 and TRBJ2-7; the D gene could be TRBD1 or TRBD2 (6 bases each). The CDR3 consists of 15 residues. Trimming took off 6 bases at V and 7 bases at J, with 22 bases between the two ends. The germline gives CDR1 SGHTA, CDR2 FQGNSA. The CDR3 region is CASSITGTGAREQYF. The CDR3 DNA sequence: TGTGCCAGCAGTATTACCGGGACGGGGGCGAGGGAGCAGTACTTC.

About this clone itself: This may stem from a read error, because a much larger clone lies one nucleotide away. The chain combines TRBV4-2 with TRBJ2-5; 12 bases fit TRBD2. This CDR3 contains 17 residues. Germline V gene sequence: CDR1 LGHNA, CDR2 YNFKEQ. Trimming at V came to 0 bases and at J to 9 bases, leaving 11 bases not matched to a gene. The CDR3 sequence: CASSQEGASGRGEAQYF. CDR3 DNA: TGTGCCAGCAGCCAAGAGGGGGCTAGCGGGAGGGGGGAGGCCCAGTACTTC.

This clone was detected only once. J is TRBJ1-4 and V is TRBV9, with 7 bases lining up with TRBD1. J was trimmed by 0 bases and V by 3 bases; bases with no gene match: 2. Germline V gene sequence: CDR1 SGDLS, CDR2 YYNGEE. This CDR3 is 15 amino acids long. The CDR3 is CASSEGQTTNEKLFF. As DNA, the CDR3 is TGTGCCAGCAGCGAGGGACAGACAACTAATGAAAAACTGTTTTTT. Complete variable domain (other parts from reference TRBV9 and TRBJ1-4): DSGVTQTPKHLITATGQRVTLRCSPRSGDLSVYWYQQSLDQGLQFLIQYYNGEERAKGNILERFSAQQFPDLHSELNLSSLELGDSALYFCASSEGQTTNEKLFFGSGTQLSVL.

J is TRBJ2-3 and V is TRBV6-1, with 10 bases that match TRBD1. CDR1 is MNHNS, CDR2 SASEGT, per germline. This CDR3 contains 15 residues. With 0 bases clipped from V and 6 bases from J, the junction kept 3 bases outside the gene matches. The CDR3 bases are TGTGCCAGCAGTGAAGCAAGGGACAGGGGCGATACGCAGTATTTT. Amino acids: CASSEARDRGDTQYF.